This section outlines one T cell receptor (beta chain) sequence together with its context. Its antigen is currently not known. No quality values exist for individual bases; no much larger clone is one base distant. Sequencing relied on an Illumina HiSeq 1500. Through fastp at Q25 and MiXCR, TCRdb rebuilt clones from the public reads, retaining in-frame beta chains. Rows are unified per CDR3 protein, each entry keeping the most common DNA and genes. The sample contains roughly 310,000 distinct CDR3 sequences, roughly a sixth of them found a single time. The top ten constitute 12% of the sample. V is pared back by 5 bases and J by 9 bases, with 11 bases lying between the germline termini. Spanning cysteine to phenylalanine, the CDR3 consists of 12 amino acids. The kept DNA is CDR3 alone, 36 bases in frame from the first base. Via the germline V gene (reference sequence), CDR1 is LNHDA and CDR2 SQIVND.

The data are from a study of T cell repertoires in cytomegalovirus infection (dated by TCRdb to about 2019). About the investigation overall: Donor HLA type was relevant to the analysis, because carriage of CMV infection together with the matching HLA type was indicated by public TCR beta signatures.

On the study overall, not on this receptor specifically: The ex vivo response was dominated by HLA-C-restricted CMV-specific TCR beta clonotypes, which also provided the single most frequent clonotype in two of eight donors. In both this cohort and an independent cohort of some 350 donors, the cumulative frequency of public TCR beta family members distinguished carriers of CMV infection plus the relevant HLA type.

The TCR comes from a human donor in good health (CMV status not recorded). Some clones in this sample may be carry-over from other donors' samples. Recombination connected TRBV19 to TRBJ1-5, and the D gene may be TRBD1, 5 bases matching. Material: PBMCs. Here the CDR3 is given as CASSLGEWPQHF. The nucleotide sequence is TGTGCCAGTAGTTTGGGGGAGTGGCCCCAGCATTTT.